This TCR beta chain was captured in a study of T cell repertoires in cytomegalovirus infection. For the study at large: HLA-B-restricted CMV epitopes that are well studied, plus recently identified HLA-C-restricted ones, were used by the study.

TCRdb reprocessed the reads with MiXCR, giving one entry per CDR3 protein. Of some 800,000 distinct CDR3 sequences in the sample, about 33% are singletons; the top ten hold 12%. Of note for this clonotype: Its antigen remains unknown.

The CDR3 totals 14 residues. Deletions cut 1 base from V and 6 bases from J, with 12 bases between. Germline CDR1 reads MNHEY; CDR2 reads SVGEGT. The sample here was cultured CD8+ T cells from PBMCs, taken from culture after CMV antigen stimulation. The V and J genes are TRBV6-2 or TRBV6-3 and TRBJ1-2; weak D call: TRBD1 (5 bases). The TCR comes from a human donor in good health (CMV status not recorded). Some clones in this sample may be carry-over from other donors' samples. The chain's CDR3 is CASSYFSGFNGYTF. CDR3 DNA: TGTGCCAGCAGTTACTTCTCAGGGTTTAATGGCTACACCTTC.